This TCR beta chain is drawn from a study of shared clonotypes between healthy human individuals. As concerns this clone: As yet, its antigen is unknown. The sample has other DNA sequences that encode this CDR3 too.

The naive CD8 fraction comprised CD45RO-negative cells positively selected for CCR7 and excluded terminally differentiated effector memory CD45RA+ cells. Study outcomes and limitations: Generally, naive subsets (rather than memory subsets) showed larger estimated richness.

Replicate PCRs for sorted subsets used around 200 ng DNA; this equaled 25,000 to 35,000 T cell genomes. Profiling relied on immunoSEQ multiplex PCR, and the TCRdb table lists in-frame clones only, not all of them. The table lists roughly 770,000 clones, about 96% of them singletons. Germline assignment: CDR1 MNHEY and CDR2 SMNVEV (reference sequence). The CDR3 sequence is 15 residues long. J gave up 6 bases and V 5 bases, and 4 bases lay outside the gene matches. The sequenced sample consisted of naive CD8+ T cells sorted from blood. The gene calls are TRBV27 and TRBJ2-1; 13 bases align to TRBD2. The TCR originated in a young man in good health. CDR3 in DNA: TGTGCCAGCAGTCCCACTAGCGGGAGGGCCAATGAGCAGTTCTTC. It is translated as CASSPTSGRANEQFF.